The 11 T cell receptor beta chains listed next were all sequenced from one sample in a study of cytomegalovirus exposure and HLA in healthy donors. PCR employed 60 Vbeta and 13 Jbeta primers. Here immunoSEQ multiplex PCR was the method, and the copy in TCRdb shows in-frame clones only, minus some. This table holds some 120,000 clones, about 83% found once. Material: PBMCs. These receptors were taken from a female donor in good health and CMV-seronegative.

The CDR3, as DNA: TGTGCCAGCAGCTTCCCCAGCGGGGGGGCGTTCTTC. The encoded protein is CASSFPSGGAFF. The chain carries TRBV7-9 and TRBJ2-1; TRBD2 agrees at 10 bases. CDR1 and CDR2 from the germline V gene are SEHNR and FQNEAQ (reference sequence). The CDR3 runs 12 residues. The junction had 5 bases not matched to a gene; V was cut back by 3 bases and J by 15 bases.

The chain recombines TRBV18 with TRBJ2-7; D is undetermined. There are 13 residues in the CDR3. Germline assignment: CDR1 KGHSH and CDR2 LQKENI. V gave up 2 bases and J gave up 4 bases, with 9 bases separating them. CDR3 sequence reads: CASSPDLSYEQYF. The CDR3 DNA reads TGTGCCAGCTCACCAGACTTGAGTTACGAGCAGTACTTC.

This chain links TRBV5-4 with TRBJ1-2; D not certain. CDR1 and CDR2 (germline): SGHNT, YYREEE (reference sequence). V lost 1 base, J lost 8 bases, and 9 bases lay in between. The CDR3 consists of 12 residues. The CDR3 sequence is CASSLRGEGYTF. CDR3 nucleotides: TGTGCCAGCAGCTTGCGTGGGGAGGGCTACACCTTC.

This clone was found once. The genes are TRBV11-2 and TRBJ2-2; D call uncertain. Germline V gene data show CDR1 as SGHAT and CDR2 as FQNNGV. V was pared by 3 bases and J by 7 bases, with 6 bases between. The CDR3 has 12 amino acids. CDR3 residues: CASSLRNGELFF. CDR3 sequence (DNA): TGTGCCAGCAGCTTGAGGAACGGGGAGCTGTTTTTT. Filled out from reference TRBV11-2 and TRBJ2-2, the complete variable domain reads EAGVAQSPRYKIIEKRQSVAFWCNPISGHATLYWYQQILGQGPKLLIQFQNNGVVDDSQLPKDRFSAERLKGVDSTLKIQPAKLEDSAVYLCASSLRNGELFFGEGSRLTVL.

The J gene is TRBJ1-1, the V gene TRBV5-6; D not certain. The germline gives CDR1 SGHDT, CDR2 YYEEEE. V lost 0 bases and J lost 8, with 8 bases in between. This CDR3 comprises 12 residues. For the CDR3, the DNA is TGTGCCAGCAGCTTGGTTGTTAGCGAAGCTTTCTTT. This sequence encodes CASSLVVSEAFF.

This clone was observed a handful of times. The chain carries TRBV4-3 and TRBJ2-2, with unresolved D. Between the trimmed V and J ends, which lost 0 bases and 5 bases, there was a span of 7 bases. The CDR3 loop spans 14 amino acids. Germline assignment: CDR1 LGHNA and CDR2 YSLEER. The CDR3 DNA sequence: TGCGCCAGCAGCCAAGATATGACTACCGGGGAGCTGTTTTTT. It codes for CASSQDMTTGELFF.

The chain combines TRBV6-1 with TRBJ1-5; tentatively, D is TRBD1 (5 bases). Trimming removed 10 bases at V and 0 bases at J, with 10 bases between. The CDR3 is 13 amino acids. The germline V gene has CDR1 MNHNS and CDR2 SASEGT. CDR3: CATRQNSNQPQHF. The DNA for the CDR3 is TGTGCCACCCGACAGAATAGCAATCAGCCCCAGCATTTT.

This clone was recorded a few times. The chain combines TRBV13 with TRBJ2-2; D is perhaps TRBD1 (6 bases). The V and J ends lost 7 bases and 7 bases respectively, with 10 bases between them. There are 12 residues in the CDR3. Germline V gene lookup returns CDR1 PRHDT and CDR2 FYEKMQ (reference sequence). The CDR3 sequence: CASIQGIGELFF. In DNA form, the CDR3 reads TGTGCCAGCATACAGGGAATCGGGGAGCTGTTTTTT.

This sequence joins TRBV19 and TRBJ1-5, with D possibly TRBD1 on 5 matching bases. The V gene's germline CDR1 is LNHDA and CDR2 SQIVND (reference sequence). Trimming shortened V by 3 bases and J by 5 bases, and 17 bases separated the two germline ends. The CDR3 sequence is 16 residues long. The CDR3 loop reads CASSILRVTVDQPQHF. In nucleotides, the CDR3 is TGTGCCAGTAGTATCCTACGGGTGACAGTTGATCAGCCCCAGCATTTT.

V usage is TRBV7-3 and J usage is TRBJ2-5; D unresolved. The CDR3 is 13 residues long. V dropped 0 bases and J dropped 4 bases, with 6 bases sitting between them. Looked up from germline, CDR1 is SGHTA and CDR2 is FQGTGA. CDR3 amino acids: CASSLTNRETQYF. DNA for the CDR3: TGTGCCAGCAGCTTAACGAACAGAGAGACCCAGTACTTC.

The CDR3 sequence is CASSLAGGNQPQHF. As DNA, the CDR3 is TGTGCCAGCAGTTTGGCAGGGGGCAATCAGCCCCAGCATTTT. The V and J genes are TRBV27 and TRBJ1-5, with D perhaps matching TRBD1 (6 bases). Deletions cut 3 bases from V and 2 bases from J, with 8 bases between. The CDR3 extends over 14 amino acids. CDR1 MNHEY and CDR2 SMNVEV come from the germline V gene (reference sequence).